This TCR beta chain was sequenced during a study of T-cell memory formation after mild COVID-19. General study findings and limits: Confirmation was lacking for SARS-CoV-2 specificity of second-wave clones that peaked on day 37. Among clones contracting day 15 to 85, CD4/CD8 was balanced, whereas later expanders leaned CD4+.

cDNA libraries for TCR alpha and TCR beta, carrying sample barcodes and UMIs, came from 5'RACE with constant-segment primers. TCRdb reprocessed the 5' RACE reads via MiXCR and lists one record per CDR3 protein. The sample has hundreds of thousands of distinct CDR3 sequences, over 15% seen once. In regard to this clonotype: Its antigen is not identified. At one boundary the junction diverges from the germline segment, which might be a read error.

The germline CDR1 and CDR2 sequences are SGDLS and YYNGEE. The CDR3 is 14 amino acids. The sequence derives from an adult woman who had mild COVID-19 (a few samples of this study predate the infection). Cell type and time point are not known. The chain recombines TRBV9 with TRBJ2-7; 7 bases match TRBD1. The specimen sequenced was PBMCs or a T cell subset sorted from them (not recorded which). The CDR3 sequence is CDSSVGDRGYEQYF. In nucleotides, the CDR3 is TGTGACAGCAGCGTGGGGGACAGAGGCTACGAGCAGTACTTC.